Given below is one T cell receptor (beta chain) in context. The sample originates from a study of blood T cell repertoires in COVID-19. Overall study: From the United States, Italy and Spain came samples of acute and convalescent COVID-19. T cells, B-cell-depleted T cells, or PBMCs supplied cDNA or gDNA.

Authors' analysis steps: Reference gene primers were amplified, and this amplification served to estimate nucleated cell counts. The assay was immunoSEQ multiplex PCR, and TCRdb's table has in-frame clones only and misses some. V, J and clone size are taken as reported in that table, and D and trimming were inferred from the DNA itself. The table shows some 100,000 clones, with approximately 90% occurring only once. This clonotype was sampled from a human donor in a cohort sampled during active COVID-19. Sequenced input: peripheral blood.

Written as DNA, the CDR3 is TGTGCCAGCAGCCAAGGCAGGGCGACTGAAGCTTTCTTT. It encodes CASSQGRATEAFF. V gene TRBV3-1 (or the pseudogene TRBV3-2) combines with J gene TRBJ1-1; possibly TRBD1 for D (5 bases). The CDR3 covers 13 residues. V was cut by 1 base and J by 5 bases, with 8 bases left in between. Germline loops: CDR1 LGHDT, CDR2 YNNKEL (reference sequence).